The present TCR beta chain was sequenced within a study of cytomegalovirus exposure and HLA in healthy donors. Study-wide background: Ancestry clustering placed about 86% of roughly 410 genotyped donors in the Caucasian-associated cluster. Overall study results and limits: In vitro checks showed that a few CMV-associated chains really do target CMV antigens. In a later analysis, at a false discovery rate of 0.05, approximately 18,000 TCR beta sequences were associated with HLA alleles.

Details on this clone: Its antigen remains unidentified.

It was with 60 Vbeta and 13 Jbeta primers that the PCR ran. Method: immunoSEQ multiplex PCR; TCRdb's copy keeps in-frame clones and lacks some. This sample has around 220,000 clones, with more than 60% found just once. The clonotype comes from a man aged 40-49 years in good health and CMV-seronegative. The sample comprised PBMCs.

DNA of the CDR3: TGTGCCTGGAGTGGACAGCAACCCCTCCACTTT. It encodes CAWSGQQPLHF. The chain uses TRBV30 and TRBJ1-6; D possibly corresponds to TRBD1 (5 bases). Germline lookup yields CDR1 GTSNPN and CDR2 SVGIG (reference sequence). Trimming left V 1 base short and J 12 bases short, with 7 bases between. This CDR3 region has 11 residues. The full variable domain, completed using reference TRBV30 and TRBJ1-6, is SQTIHQWPATLVQPVGSPLSLECTVEGTSNPNLYWYRQAAGRGLQLLFYSVGIGQISSEVPQNLSASRPQDRQFILSSKKLLLSDSGFYLCAWSGQQPLHFGNGTRLTVT.